One and the same sample provided the 14 T cell receptor beta chains below, sequenced in a study of blood T cells in healthy people across ages. A second about 7 to 12 cycle PCR used barcoded and J-beta primers. MiXCR, applied by TCRdb to the 5' RACE reads, yields one record per CDR3 protein. The table lists about 1.5 million distinct CDR3 sequences, approximately 43% of them singletons, with under 5% in the top ten. Sequences were obtained from blood. All receptors derive from a young woman in good health.

In this sample, this clonotype turned up a few times. The chain employs TRBV7-9 and TRBJ1-5; tentative D call: TRBD1 (5 bases). Germline V gene lookup returns CDR1 SEHNR and CDR2 FQNEAQ (reference sequence). V lost 3 bases to trimming and J lost 0 bases, with 18 bases between them. There are 18 residues in the CDR3. CDR3 coding DNA: TGTGCCAGCAGCTTGCGTAGGGGCATCTTAAGTAGCAATCAGCCCCAGCATTTT. Its protein product is CASSLRRGILSSNQPQHF.

The chain uses TRBV28 and TRBJ1-2; perhaps TRBD1 as D (5 bases). Trimming shortened V by 4 bases and J by 3 bases, and 12 bases separated the two germline ends. CDR3 length equals 14 residues. CDR1 and CDR2 from the germline V gene are MDHEN and SYDVKM. The CDR3 nucleotides are TGTGCCAGCAGTTCCCGCCGGGGGGACTATGGCTACACCTTC. Translated: CASSSRRGDYGYTF.

The rearrangement uses TRBV10-3 and TRBJ2-2, with TRBD1 as a possible D gene (6 bases). CDR3 size: 14 residues. Germline CDR1 and CDR2: ENHRY and SYGVKD. V was pared by 5 bases and J by 6 bases, with 13 bases between. CDR3 sequence reads: CAISLLPGAGELFF. The CDR3 DNA follows: TGTGCCATCAGTTTGTTACCAGGGGCCGGGGAGCTGTTTTTT.

The J gene is TRBJ1-6, the V gene TRBV30, with D unresolved. Germline V gene lookup returns CDR1 GTSNPN and CDR2 SVGIG (reference sequence). The CDR3 is 13 amino acids. V lost 0 bases and J 6 bases, leaving 6 bases between the germline ends. CDR3 protein: CAWSVGANSPLHF. In DNA form, the CDR3 reads TGTGCCTGGAGTGTCGGAGCTAATTCACCCCTCCACTTT.

V and J are TRBV29-1 and TRBJ1-2, with TRBD1 matching 8 bases. The CDR3 covers 13 residues. J gave up 3 bases and V 3 bases, and 3 bases lay outside the gene matches. Germline V gene lookup returns CDR1 SQVTM and CDR2 ANQGSEA. The CDR3 coding sequence is TGCAGCGTTGACGACAGGGGCTACTATGGCTACACCTTC. This gives the protein CSVDDRGYYGYTF.

The rearrangement joins TRBV25-1 to TRBJ2-3; 8 nucleotides line up with TRBD1. CDR1 and CDR2 from the germline V gene are MGHDK and SYGVNS. V trimming: 7 bases; J trimming: 10 bases; junction bases outside the gene matches: 7. The CDR3 sequence is 12 residues long. CDR3 in DNA: TGTGCCAGCACAGGGGGCGCATCCCCGCAGTATTTT. It translates to CASTGGASPQYF.

The chain recombines TRBV7-2 with TRBJ2-2; the D gene is possibly TRBD1 (6 bases). Trimming took off 3 bases at V and 7 bases at J, with 21 bases between the two ends. Germline values: CDR1 SGHTA, CDR2 FQGNSA. This CDR3 comprises 17 residues. CDR3 sequence reads: CASSFAPTRGGYGELFF. The CDR3 region has the DNA TGTGCCAGCAGCTTCGCCCCCACGCGAGGGGGTTACGGGGAGCTGTTTTTT.

V is TRBV6-2 or TRBV6-3 and J is TRBJ1-5, with D possibly matching TRBD1 (6 bases). V was shortened by 9 bases and J by 0 bases, with 12 bases between the two germline ends. Germline V lookup: CDR1 MNHEY, CDR2 SVGEGT. The CDR3 runs to 14 residues. Written as DNA, the CDR3 is TGTGCCAGGAGACCGGGACATAGCAATCAGCCCCAGCATTTT. Its translation: CARRPGHSNQPQHF.

This clonotype has only a few counts. The CDR3 here is CASSDSPGLSNQPQHF. The DNA of the CDR3 is TGTGCCAGCAGTGACTCGCCGGGCCTTAGCAATCAGCCCCAGCATTTT. This sequence joins TRBV25-1 and TRBJ1-5; D is undetermined. The CDR3 totals 16 residues. Germline assignment: CDR1 MGHDK and CDR2 SYGVNS. The ends were cut back, 3 bases at V and 0 bases at J, with 12 bases in the middle.

The rearrangement links TRBV6-2 or TRBV6-3 to TRBJ2-5; 9 positions agree with TRBD1. Germline assignment: CDR1 MNHEY and CDR2 SVGEGT. With 2 bases clipped from V and 2 bases from J, the junction kept 3 bases outside the gene matches. The length of the CDR3 is 15 residues. CDR3 DNA: TGTGCCAGCAGTTACGCGGACAGGGGACAAGAGACCCAGTACTTC. Its protein is CASSYADRGQETQYF.

For this clonotype: A much bigger clone sits one base away, suggesting this may be a read error. The V call is TRBV29-1, the J call TRBJ1-1; D remains unclear. CDR3 length: 12 amino acids. Germline V CDR1 and CDR2: SQVTM, ANQGSEA. Trimming removed 4 bases from V and 4 bases from J, with 10 bases in between. The CDR3 bases are TGCAGCGTTGTGGAAGACGGCACTGAAGCTTTCTTT. Encoded protein: CSVVEDGTEAFF.

As concerns this clonotype: A much larger clone sits a single nucleotide away, making a read error possible. The chain employs TRBV7-9 and TRBJ2-7; 9 bases are shared with TRBD1. The J call could be wrong; TRBJ2-5 is a better fit for the DNA end. Germline values: CDR1 SEHNR, CDR2 FQNEAQ (reference sequence). This CDR3 is built from 14 residues. The CDR3 DNA reads as TGTGCCAGCAGCAAGGACAGGGGCCCGGAGACCCAGTACTTC. The encoded protein is CASSKDRGPETQYF.

This clonotype appeared a few times. The J gene is TRBJ2-4, the V gene TRBV12-3 or TRBV12-4; 9 nucleotides agree with TRBD1. V lost 6 bases, J lost 6 bases, and 6 bases stayed unmatched. The CDR3 has 14 amino acids. CDR3 region: CASRSTGGANIQYF. CDR3 DNA sequence: TGTGCCAGCAGGAGCACAGGGGGCGCAAACATTCAGTACTTC.

V is TRBV6-6 and J is TRBJ1-1; D not resolved. The CDR3 runs 14 residues. The ends were cut back, 6 bases at V and 1 base at J, with 12 bases in the middle. The germline V gene encodes CDR1 MNHNY and CDR2 SVGAGI (reference sequence). The CDR3 sequence is CASRHRAENTEAFF. The DNA of the CDR3 is TGTGCCAGCAGACACCGTGCGGAGAACACTGAAGCTTTCTTT.